Following are 28 T cell receptor beta chains from one sample sequenced in a study of shared clonotypes between healthy human individuals. Naive-designated CD8 cells lacked CD45RO, were positively enriched for CCR7, and omitted terminally differentiated effector memory CD45RA+ cells. Data came from immunoSEQ multiplex PCR; TCRdb stores just in-frame clones and leaves some out. The sample records about 2.1 million clones, 90% to 95% being singletons. Specimen: naive CD8+ T cells from PBMCs. Every receptor here comes from a man younger than 35 in good health. Some clones in this sample may be carry-over from other donors' samples.

V usage is TRBV4-1 and J usage is TRBJ1-6, with a tentative D call TRBD1 (5 bases). Germline CDR1 and CDR2: MGHRA and YSYEKL. Trimming took 0 bases from V and 16 from J, leaving 25 bases between them. This CDR3 has 17 residues. CDR3 protein: CASSQDMGPYNSQGLHF. The CDR3 DNA follows: TGCGCCAGCAGCCAAGACATGGGACCGTATAATTCTCAAGGGCTCCACTTT.

The chain has TRBV20-1 and TRBJ2-7, with unresolved D. Trimming shortened V by 4 bases and J by 4 bases, and 5 bases separated the two germline ends. This CDR3 spans 10 amino acids. Germline V gene lookup returns CDR1 DFQATT and CDR2 SNEGSKA (reference sequence). The CDR3 sequence: CSANAYEQYF. In DNA, the CDR3 is TGCAGTGCTAATGCTTACGAGCAGTACTTC.

This chain joins TRBV4-2 and TRBJ2-7; 8 bases line up with TRBD2. J was trimmed by 4 bases and V by 0 bases; bases with no gene match: 5. Germline V gene sequence: CDR1 LGHNA, CDR2 YNFKEQ. CDR3 length: 15 residues. CDR3 amino acids: CASSQEREVAYEQYF. The CDR3 DNA reads as TGTGCCAGCAGCCAAGAGCGGGAGGTAGCATACGAGCAGTACTTC.

V gene TRBV5-1 combines with J gene TRBJ1-3; D not certain. Germline CDR1 and CDR2: SGHRS and YFSETQ. CDR3 length: 15 residues. Trimming took off 0 bases at V and 4 bases at J, with 11 bases between the two ends. The CDR3: CASSLVPGLGNTIYF. CDR3 sequence (DNA): TGCGCCAGCAGCTTGGTCCCGGGGTTGGGAAACACCATATATTTT.

The rearrangement joins TRBV6-1 to TRBJ2-3; weak D call: TRBD1 (5 bases). V dropped 3 bases and J dropped 7 bases, with 11 bases sitting between them. This CDR3 has 13 residues. Germline V gene data show CDR1 as MNHNS and CDR2 as SASEGT. DNA for the CDR3: TGTGCCAGCAGTGATGGGCAGGGCTATACGCAGTATTTT. It translates to CASSDGQGYTQYF.

The chain employs TRBV11-2 and TRBJ2-7; 9 bases fit TRBD2. The germline V gene has CDR1 SGHAT and CDR2 FQNNGV. The V gene end was trimmed by 6 bases and the J gene end by 4 bases; junction bases not matched to a gene: 13. The CDR3 length is 16 residues. CDR3 coding DNA: TGTGCCAGCAGTTTTATTGGTAGCGGGAGCCAGTACGAGCAGTACTTC. This translates into CASSFIGSGSQYEQYF.

This clone has only one observation. The J gene is TRBJ2-7, the V gene TRBV9, with 10 positions matching TRBD2. J was trimmed by 3 bases and V by 3 bases; bases with no gene match: 6. The CDR3 is made up of 15 amino acids. The V gene's germline CDR1 is SGDLS and CDR2 YYNGEE. The CDR3 region has the DNA TGTGCCAGCAGCGCGAGCGGGAGGGCCATCTACGAGCAGTACTTC. It encodes CASSASGRAIYEQYF. Using reference TRBV9 and TRBJ2-7 for the parts outside the CDR3, the full variable domain is DSGVTQTPKHLITATGQRVTLRCSPRSGDLSVYWYQQSLDQGLQFLIQYYNGEERAKGNILERFSAQQFPDLHSELNLSSLELGDSALYFCASSASGRAIYEQYFGPGTRLTVT.

This chain uses TRBV6-6 with TRBJ1-3; D may be TRBD1 (5 bases). This CDR3 comprises 15 residues. Germline-derived CDR1 and CDR2 are MNHNY and SVGAGI (reference sequence). Trimming took 5 bases from V and 2 from J, leaving 13 bases between them. DNA of the CDR3: TGTGCCAGCAGTCTGGGCCGGGGCGCTGGAAACACCATATATTTT. It translates to CASSLGRGAGNTIYF.

This chain connects TRBV10-2 to TRBJ2-7; TRBD2 matches 8 bases. CDR1 WSHSY and CDR2 SAAADI come from the germline V gene. Trimming took 2 bases from V and 3 from J; bases not matched to a gene: 6. The CDR3 length is 15 residues. CDR3 protein: CASSEVSGIVYEQYF. Here the CDR3 DNA reads TGCGCCAGCAGTGAGGTTAGCGGGATAGTCTACGAGCAGTACTTC.

The rearrangement joins TRBV10-3 to TRBJ2-7; D gene ambiguous. The CDR3 consists of 11 residues. The V and J ends lost 6 bases and 7 bases respectively, with 10 bases between them. From germline, CDR1 is ENHRY and CDR2 SYGVKD. DNA for the CDR3: TGTGCCATCAGAAACTACGAAGAGCAGTACTTC. Translated, it gives CAIRNYEEQYF.

The chain uses TRBV5-1 and TRBJ2-2; unclear D gene. In germline, CDR1 is SGHRS, CDR2 YFSETQ. There are 16 residues in the CDR3. Trimming cost V 1 base and J 8 bases, with 18 bases left between them. CDR3 coding DNA: TGCGCCAGCAGCTTGACAGAATTCGACCCGATAGGGGAGCTGTTTTTT. This sequence encodes CASSLTEFDPIGELFF.

This chain links TRBV14 with TRBJ2-7, with D uncertain. CDR3 length equals 14 residues. V lost 4 bases, J lost 6 bases, and 16 bases lay in between. The germline V gene encodes CDR1 SGHDN and CDR2 FVKESK. The CDR3 DNA sequence: TGTGCCAGCAGCCCCCCCATTACGCCTCTCGAGCAGTACTTC. Its translation: CASSPPITPLEQYF.

J is TRBJ2-5 and V is TRBV4-2; 11 positions match TRBD2. V trimming: 0 bases; J trimming: 0 bases; junction bases outside the gene matches: 9. The germline V gene encodes CDR1 LGHNA and CDR2 YNFKEQ. CDR3 length equals 19 residues. The CDR3 nucleotides are TGTGCCAGCAGCCAAGAAGGCGTAGCGGGAGGGGAGTACCAAGAGACCCAGTACTTC. Protein: CASSQEGVAGGEYQETQYF.

The chain uses TRBV19 and TRBJ1-2; 8 bases fit TRBD1. This CDR3 spans 13 amino acids. Germline CDR1 is LNHDA and CDR2 is SQIVND (reference sequence). V lost 9 bases, J lost 8 bases, and 11 bases stayed unmatched. The CDR3 sequence is CASSASRGLGYTF. CDR3 coding DNA: TGTGCCAGCAGTGCGAGCAGGGGGCTCGGCTACACCTTC.

The chain employs TRBV7-9 and TRBJ2-2; possibly TRBD1 for D (6 bases). This CDR3 comprises 17 residues. Germline lookup yields CDR1 SEHNR and CDR2 FQNEAQ (reference sequence). V dropped 1 base and J dropped 1 base, with 13 bases sitting between them. CDR3 in amino acids: CASSLDRVDLNTGELFF. The CDR3, as DNA: TGTGCCAGCAGCTTAGACAGGGTCGACCTGAACACCGGGGAGCTGTTTTTT.

This sequence joins TRBV7-3 and TRBJ2-7; 9 bases are shared with TRBD1. CDR3 length: 14 amino acids. Germline V gene data show CDR1 as SGHTA and CDR2 as FQGTGA. After removal of 5 bases from V and 7 bases from J, the junction contained 9 bases not matched to a gene. The CDR3 loop is CASSPTGGAGEQYF. Here the CDR3 DNA reads TGTGCCAGCAGCCCCACAGGGGGCGCAGGGGAGCAGTACTTC.

J is TRBJ2-7 and V is TRBV7-8; perhaps TRBD1 as D (5 bases). The CDR3 totals 15 residues. Trimming took 5 bases from V and 0 from J, leaving 14 bases between them. Looked up from germline, CDR1 is SGHVS and CDR2 is FQNEAQ. This CDR3 is CASSPSWGLSYEQYF. CDR3 nucleotides: TGTGCCAGCAGCCCCAGCTGGGGCCTCTCCTACGAGCAGTACTTC.

The chain links TRBV27 to TRBJ1-1, with TRBD1 identical over 10 bases. The CDR3 totals 14 residues. After removal of 5 bases from V and 5 bases from J, the junction contained 5 bases not matched to a gene. Germline-derived CDR1 and CDR2 are MNHEY and SMNVEV (reference sequence). The CDR3 region has the DNA TGTGCCAGCAGTCGAGGACAGGGGGTAACTGAAGCTTTCTTT. Protein sequence: CASSRGQGVTEAFF.

This clone was seen just once. CDR3 sequence: CASSQGQGEGNEQFF. In nucleotides, the CDR3 is TGCGCCAGCAGCCAAGGACAGGGGGAAGGCAATGAGCAGTTCTTC. The chain recombines TRBV4-3 with TRBJ2-1; TRBD1 matches at 9 bases. V trimming: 1 base; J trimming: 6 bases; junction bases outside the gene matches: 4. The CDR3 sequence is 15 residues long. Germline V gives CDR1 LGHNA, CDR2 YSLEER.

The chain links TRBV15 to TRBJ1-2; D remains ambiguous. Germline V gives CDR1 LNHNV, CDR2 YYDKDF (reference sequence). This CDR3 is 18 amino acids long. The V end was cut by 3 bases, the J end by 0 bases, with 20 bases between. DNA for the CDR3: TGTGCCACCAGCAGGGCAGGACGTGGGCGTTTAGCTAACTATGGCTACACCTTC. Translating it yields CATSRAGRGRLANYGYTF.

The rearrangement joins TRBV27 to TRBJ2-7; a possible D gene is TRBD1 (6 bases). V was trimmed by 5 bases and J by 6 bases, leaving 11 bases between them. The CDR3 is 12 amino acids. CDR1 MNHEY and CDR2 SMNVEV come from the germline V gene (reference sequence). CDR3 sequence reads: CASSHGQSEQYF. The DNA of the CDR3 is TGTGCCAGCAGTCACGGACAGAGCGAGCAGTACTTC.

The gene calls are TRBV5-1 and TRBJ2-5; D possibly corresponds to TRBD2 (6 bases). The CDR3 totals 14 residues. Trimming shortened V by 0 bases and J by 4 bases, and 10 bases separated the two germline ends. CDR1 SGHRS and CDR2 YFSETQ come from the germline V gene. CDR3 sequence reads: CASSLAQTRETQYF. The CDR3 nucleotides read TGCGCCAGCAGCTTGGCCCAGACTAGAGAGACCCAGTACTTC.

The rearrangement joins TRBV5-1 to TRBJ2-1; 8 bases are a match to TRBD2. V dropped 5 bases and J dropped 0; count of bases not matched to a gene: 13. Germline V gives CDR1 SGHRS, CDR2 YFSETQ. The CDR3 loop spans 18 amino acids. As DNA, the CDR3 is TGCGCCAGCAGTCGGACTAGCCGTTTAGACGGCTCCTACAATGAGCAGTTCTTC. Its translation: CASSRTSRLDGSYNEQFF.

V and J are TRBV5-6 and TRBJ2-2; D not certain. The CDR3 extends over 13 amino acids. V gave up 4 bases and J gave up 9 bases, with 13 bases separating them. The germline CDR1 and CDR2 sequences are SGHDT and YYEEEE. The CDR3 DNA sequence: TGTGCCAGCAGCCGCCGACTCGGAAGGGAGCTGTTTTTT. This encodes CASSRRLGRELFF.

Remarks on this clone: Other DNA sequences from this sample encode an identical CDR3 as well. The rearrangement joins TRBV9 to TRBJ2-5; D possibly corresponds to TRBD1 (6 bases). Per germline, CDR1 SGDLS and CDR2 YYNGEE. The ends were cut back, 0 bases at V and 5 bases at J, with 11 bases in the middle. The length of the CDR3 is 14 residues. The CDR3 region has the DNA TGTGCCAGCAGCGTAGGAGGTAGGGGGGAGACCCAGTACTTC. Its protein is CASSVGGRGETQYF.

This chain joins TRBV2 and TRBJ2-7; 8 bases map to TRBD2. Trimming cost V 2 bases and J 2 bases; bases outside gene matches: 5. This CDR3 spans 15 amino acids. Germline V lookup: CDR1 SNHLY, CDR2 FYNNEI. The CDR3 sequence is CASSESRGGAYEQYF. For the CDR3, the DNA is TGTGCCAGCAGTGAATCACGGGGGGGTGCCTACGAGCAGTACTTC.

The sample holds a few counts of this clone. Other DNA sequences from this sample encode an identical CDR3 as well. The V and J genes are TRBV28 and TRBJ1-2; D perhaps matches TRBD1 (5 bases). The CDR3 runs to 13 residues. Germline V gene sequence: CDR1 MDHEN, CDR2 SYDVKM. Trimming removed 3 bases from V and 4 bases from J, with 9 bases in between. This chain's CDR3 is CASSLGDSYGYTF. The CDR3 DNA reads as TGTGCCAGCAGTTTGGGGGATAGCTATGGCTACACCTTC.

This rearrangement joins TRBV9 to TRBJ1-2; D is perhaps TRBD1 (6 bases). Germline CDR1 reads SGDLS; CDR2 reads YYNGEE. The CDR3 is 14 amino acids. V lost 1 base and J 8 bases, leaving 15 bases between the germline ends. DNA for the CDR3: TGTGCCAGCAGCGTATCGGGGGACATCGAGGGCTACACCTTC. Translated: CASSVSGDIEGYTF.